The source of this T cell receptor (beta chain) is a study of blood T cell repertoires in COVID-19. On the study more broadly: Researchers got acute and convalescent COVID-19 samples from the United States, Italy and Spain. T cells, B-cell-depleted T cells, or PBMCs supplied cDNA or gDNA.

V lost 5 bases and J lost 3, with 15 bases in between. There are 15 residues in the CDR3. Per germline, CDR1 SEHNR and CDR2 FQNEAQ (reference sequence). Original data processing: By means of reference gene primer amplification, nucleated cell counts were estimated. The data were produced by immunoSEQ multiplex PCR, yet TCRdb's version contains in-frame clones alone and is incomplete. D and trimming were read from the DNA, whereas the V and J calls and clone size are those reported in that table. Here the sample spans around 95,000 clones, about 90% being singletons. The clonotype originates from a man aged 25 to 40 in a cohort sampled during active COVID-19. The specimen sequenced was peripheral blood. The gene calls are TRBV7-9 and TRBJ2-3, with D maybe TRBD1 (6 bases). The CDR3 DNA is TGTGCCAGCAGCATCCACACCGGACAGACAGATACGCAGTATTTT. This gives the protein CASSIHTGQTDTQYF.